These 2 T cell receptor beta chains share one sample of origin, sequenced in a study of spatial heterogeneity in lung cancer. TCRdb re-called the 5' RACE reads with MiXCR, one entry per CDR3 protein. The sample consists of around 23,000 distinct CDR3 sequences, 3.5% to 5.5% of them appearing once. Time point noted: sample taken at primary tumor resection. Without sorting, whole RNA was sequenced from tumor, nontumor lung or frozen PBMC. The starting material was PBMCs, obtained at surgery. These receptors were collected from a male donor with early-stage non-small cell lung cancer.

This clonotype has ten or more counts. This chain joins TRBV29-1 and TRBJ2-5, with TRBD1 as a possible D gene (6 bases). CDR1 and CDR2 from the germline V gene are SQVTM and ANQGSEA. V gave up 7 bases and J gave up 1 base, with 10 bases separating them. CDR3 length equals 12 residues. CDR3 sequence: CSAGQIQETQYF. The CDR3 DNA reads TGCAGCGCGGGACAAATCCAAGAGACCCAGTACTTC.

This clonotype was observed many times. The V and J genes are TRBV7-2 and TRBJ2-1, with D perhaps matching TRBD2 (5 bases). The length of the CDR3 is 14 residues. CDR1 is SGHTA, CDR2 FQGNSA, per germline. V lost 0 bases and J lost 12, with 15 bases in between. The CDR3 DNA follows: TGTGCCAGCAGCTTAGCGCTGAGACTAATGGGGCAGTTCTTC. Translated: CASSLALRLMGQFF.